One and the same sample provided the 19 T cell receptor beta chains below, sequenced in a study of technical replicates of blood from several donors. TCRdb's table, derived via immunoSEQ multiplex PCR, lists solely in-frame clones and lacks some. The table lists 90,000 or so clones, over 90% of them singletons. The sequenced sample consisted of T cells isolated from PBMCs. The receptors originated from a human donor in good health.

This clone was seen a handful of times. The V and J genes are TRBV7-8 and TRBJ1-1; unclear D gene. This CDR3 comprises 13 residues. Germline CDR1 reads SGHVS; CDR2 reads FQNEAQ. The V end was cut by 2 bases, the J end by 5 bases, with 9 bases between. The CDR3 is CASSLRLGTEAFF. The CDR3 nucleotides read TGTGCCAGCAGCTTAAGACTAGGGACTGAAGCTTTCTTT. The full variable domain, its missing parts supplied by reference TRBV7-8 and TRBJ1-1, is GAGVSQSPRYKVAKRGQDVALRCDPISGHVSLFWYQQALGQGPEFLTYFQNEAQLDKSGLPSDRFFAERPEGSVSTLKIQRTQQEDSAVYLCASSLRLGTEAFFGQGTRLTVV.

The V call is TRBV7-9, the J call TRBJ2-7; D is perhaps TRBD1 (5 bases). V was shortened by 7 bases and J by 2 bases, with 15 bases between the two germline ends. The CDR3 has 14 amino acids. Germline assignment: CDR1 SEHNR and CDR2 FQNEAQ (reference sequence). The CDR3 DNA sequence: TGTGCCAGCACCCAAAGCCAGGGTCCCTACGAGCAGTACTTC. It encodes CASTQSQGPYEQYF.

V is TRBV2 and J is TRBJ2-5; D remains unclear. The V gene lost 1 base and the J gene lost 4 bases, with 10 bases spanning the gap. The CDR3 contains 14 residues. Germline lookup yields CDR1 SNHLY and CDR2 FYNNEI. The CDR3 region has the DNA TGTGCCAGCAGTGAAGACTACCCAAGAGAGACCCAGTACTTC. Its translation is CASSEDYPRETQYF.

CDR3 DNA sequence: TGTGCCAGCAGCCCTAGCGGACTCTACGAGCAGTACTTC. As protein: CASSPSGLYEQYF. The V call is TRBV14, the J call TRBJ2-7, with 7 bases matching TRBD2. The CDR3 loop spans 13 amino acids. Germline trimming cut 4 bases from V and 3 bases from J; bases unmatched to any gene: 3. The germline V gene encodes CDR1 SGHDN and CDR2 FVKESK.

The chain joins TRBV9 to TRBJ2-3; 7 bases match TRBD1. From germline, CDR1 is SGDLS and CDR2 YYNGEE. The CDR3 spans 15 residues. Trimming cost V 0 bases and J 1 base; bases outside gene matches: 2. The CDR3 DNA reads as TGTGCCAGCAGCGTAGACACAGGGGGCACAGATACGCAGTATTTT. Translated: CASSVDTGGTDTQYF. Full variable domain (rest looked up from reference TRBV9 and TRBJ2-3): DSGVTQTPKHLITATGQRVTLRCSPRSGDLSVYWYQQSLDQGLQFLIQYYNGEERAKGNILERFSAQQFPDLHSELNLSSLELGDSALYFCASSVDTGGTDTQYFGPGTRLTVL.

The chain's CDR3 is CASSPGGGRETQYF. CDR3 DNA: TGTGCCAGTAGTCCCGGAGGAGGAAGGGAGACCCAGTACTTC. The chain is built from TRBV19 and TRBJ2-5; tentatively, D is TRBD2 (5 bases). In germline, CDR1 is LNHDA, CDR2 SQIVND (reference sequence). Deletions cut 5 bases from V and 5 bases from J, with 15 bases between. This CDR3 is built from 14 residues.

The chain has TRBV4-3 and TRBJ2-3; D remains unclear. The germline gives CDR1 LGHNA, CDR2 YSLEER. V was clipped by 0 bases and J by 7 bases, with 8 bases between them. This CDR3 is built from 13 residues. In DNA form, the CDR3 reads TGCGCCAGCAGCCAAGATTACGGTTATACGCAGTATTTT. Translation: CASSQDYGYTQYF.

V is TRBV19 and J is TRBJ1-1, with 8 bases fitting TRBD1. The germline gives CDR1 LNHDA, CDR2 SQIVND (reference sequence). V was pared by 4 bases and J by 3 bases, with 4 bases of the junction left unmatched. CDR3 length equals 14 residues. CDR3 in DNA: TGTGCCAGTAGTAGCCGGACAGGGCACACTGAAGCTTTCTTT. Amino acid sequence: CASSSRTGHTEAFF.

This chain uses TRBV14 with TRBJ2-7, with TRBD1 as a possible D gene (6 bases). Trimming removed 3 bases from V and 3 bases from J, with 12 bases in between. The germline V gene encodes CDR1 SGHDN and CDR2 FVKESK. The CDR3 runs 14 residues. For the CDR3, the DNA is TGTGCCAGCAGCCAGGAGGACAGAATCTACGAGCAGTACTTC. This sequence encodes CASSQEDRIYEQYF.

This chain joins TRBV10-2 and TRBJ2-1; no firm D call. V was clipped by 8 bases and J by 16 bases, with 15 bases between them. The germline V gene encodes CDR1 WSHSY and CDR2 SAAADI. This CDR3 region has 10 residues. The CDR3 loop is CASGTLVYFF. CDR3 sequence (DNA): TGCGCCAGCGGTACCCTAGTATATTTCTTC.

The CDR3 DNA is TGTGCCAGCAGCTTAGATCTACCGAATGAAAAACTGTTTTTT. As protein: CASSLDLPNEKLFF. V gene TRBV7-9 combines with J gene TRBJ1-4; D unclear. The germline CDR1 and CDR2 sequences are SEHNR and FQNEAQ (reference sequence). V lost 1 base and J lost 5, with 8 bases in between. This CDR3 is built from 14 residues.

The CDR3 DNA reads as TGCGCCAGCAGCCTTTCCGGGGGGACAGATACGCAGTATTTT. Translated: CASSLSGGTDTQYF. V usage is TRBV4-1 and J usage is TRBJ2-3, with 7 bases aligning to TRBD2. The V gene end was trimmed by 4 bases and the J gene end by 3 bases; junction bases not matched to a gene: 4. The CDR3 contains 14 residues. Germline CDR1 MGHRA, CDR2 YSYEKL.

CDR3 residues: CASSVFVGGIYGYTF. DNA of the CDR3: TGTGCCAGCAGTGTCTTCGTTGGAGGGATCTATGGCTACACCTTC. This rearrangement joins TRBV25-1 to TRBJ1-2; D uncertain. Between the trimmed V and J ends, which lost 4 bases and 4 bases, there was a span of 16 bases. CDR3 size: 15 residues. Germline loops: CDR1 MGHDK, CDR2 SYGVNS.

The CDR3 here is CASRPTGIDTEAFF. The CDR3 region has the DNA TGCGCCAGCAGACCGACAGGGATCGACACTGAAGCTTTCTTT. The rearrangement joins TRBV5-1 to TRBJ1-1; 7 bases map to TRBD1. Trimming at V came to 5 bases and at J to 3 bases, leaving 7 bases not matched to a gene. From germline, CDR1 is SGHRS and CDR2 YFSETQ. There are 14 residues in the CDR3.

The V gene is TRBV13, the J gene TRBJ1-2; D is uncertain. This CDR3 contains 14 residues. CDR1 is PRHDT and CDR2 is FYEKMQ in the germline V gene (reference sequence). Between the trimmed V and J ends, which lost 5 bases and 6 bases, there was a span of 16 bases. The CDR3 is CASSLPASGDGYTF. The CDR3 region has the DNA TGTGCCAGCAGCCTCCCAGCGTCCGGGGATGGCTACACCTTC.

This chain links TRBV4-1 with TRBJ2-1; no clear D. There are 14 residues in the CDR3. The germline V and J ends were trimmed by 4 bases and 3 bases, with 10 bases remaining between them. The germline gives CDR1 MGHRA, CDR2 YSYEKL. In nucleotides, the CDR3 is TGCGCCAGCAGCCCTGGAGCAAACTACAATGAGCAGTTCTTC. It specifies CASSPGANYNEQFF.

The chain couples TRBV7-2 to TRBJ2-3, with TRBD2 matching over 12 bases. The ends lost 1 base at V and 3 bases at J; junction bases unmatched: 2. This CDR3 spans 16 amino acids. Germline CDR1 and CDR2: SGHTA and FQGNSA. CDR3 bases: TGTGCCAGCAGCTTAGGTGGACTAGCGGGAACAGATACGCAGTATTTT. Protein product: CASSLGGLAGTDTQYF.

The chain has TRBV28 and TRBJ1-1, with D possibly TRBD1 on 5 matching bases. The CDR3 has 17 amino acids. Trimming removed 6 bases from V and 0 bases from J, with 20 bases in between. Germline V gene data show CDR1 as MDHEN and CDR2 as SYDVKM. CDR3 DNA: TGTGCCAGCAGCTCACCCGTGGGGCGGATTATGAACACTGAAGCTTTCTTT. This translates into CASSSPVGRIMNTEAFF. The full variable domain, rest sourced from reference TRBV28 and TRBJ1-1, is DVKVTQSSRYLVKRTGEKVFLECVQDMDHENMFWYRQDPGLGLRLIYFSYDVKMKEKGDIPEGYSVSREKKERFSLILESASTNQTSMYLCASSSPVGRIMNTEAFFGQGTRLTVV.

The V and J genes are TRBV18 and TRBJ1-2, with D uncertain. This CDR3 region has 12 residues. Germline lookup yields CDR1 KGHSH and CDR2 LQKENI. With 1 base removed from V and 6 bases from J, the gap between germline ends came to 6 bases. Written as DNA, the CDR3 is TGTGCCAGCTCACCACTTTCAGATGGCTACACCTTC. Residues: CASSPLSDGYTF.